This TCR beta chain came from a study of blood T cell repertoires in COVID-19. V was pared by 4 bases and J by 7 bases, with 9 bases of the junction left unmatched. The CDR3 covers 15 residues. The germline V gene encodes CDR1 SGHDT and CDR2 YYEEEE. Only in-frame clones appear in the TCRdb table, and some are missing; sequencing was by immunoSEQ multiplex PCR. In the table there are about 120,000 clones, about 78% of which are singletons. Sequencing used peripheral blood. The sequence was collected from a man between 65 and 85 years old with acute or convalescent COVID-19. This chain links TRBV5-6 with TRBJ2-3; 10 bases map to TRBD1. The chain's CDR3 is CASSRDRGRVNTQYF. CDR3 nucleotide sequence: TGTGCCAGCAGCAGGGACAGGGGACGGGTTAATACGCAGTATTTT. The whole variable domain, remainder taken from reference TRBV5-6 and TRBJ2-3, is DAGVTQSPTHLIKTRGQQVTLRCSPKSGHDTVSWYQQALGQGPQFIFQYYEEEERQRGNFPDRFSGHQFPNYSSELNVNALLLGDSALYLCASSRDRGRVNTQYFGPGTRLTVL.